This T cell receptor beta chain was identified in a study of OX40 agonist ivuxolimab in advanced cancers. On the study more broadly: People in dose escalation had one of these cancers: hepatocellular carcinoma, melanoma, renal cell or head and neck cancer.

Profiled with immunoSEQ multiplex PCR; TCRdb holds only in-frame clones, not every one. The sample comprises about 110,000 clones, less than 95% of which are singletons, and 0.66% rests with the top ten. The J segment lost 3 bases and the V segment lost 6 bases, leaving 0 bases of the junction unmatched. CDR1 and CDR2 (germline): MGHDK, SYGVNS. This CDR3 has 13 residues. The sequence derives from an adult with an advanced solid tumor such as melanoma, head and neck, liver or kidney cancer. V is TRBV25-1 and J is TRBJ2-1; TRBD1 aligns across 9 bases. The sequencing here drew on CD4+ or CD8+ T cells sorted from blood, taken in a trial of the OX40 agonist ivuxolimab. CDR3 coding DNA: TGTGCCAGCAGGACAGGGGGCTACAATGAGCAGTTCTTC. Its protein is CASRTGGYNEQFF.